This is a list of T cell receptor beta chains from one sample in a study of shared T cell receptors in the human thymus. Produced via immunoSEQ multiplex PCR; TCRdb's table is partial and in-frame only. The table includes hundreds of thousands of clones, around 87% detected once. This sample was also put to use in a study of human thymus T cells.

Material for sequencing was thymocytes. These TCRs come from a boy younger than two with a congenital heart defect. The CDR3 runs from the conserved cysteine through the conserved F or W. D genes are given only for firm matches. A clone size is listed for some rows: how often the clone was seen (once, few, many), or a class if it is expanded.

NA,NA,TRBV6-1,CASSEVLTGSYNSPLHF
NA,TRBD2,TRBV9,CASSVIAGANTGELFF
NA,TRBD1,TRBV19,CASSPTLDRGGFQHF
NA,TRBD2,TRBV6-4,CASSDSRAGGTNEQFF
NA,TRBD1,TRBV7-2,CASSEAGTGPSTDTQYF
NA,TRBD2,TRBV9,CASSVDGLAGGPREQFF
NA,NA,TRBV6-5,CASSATLVGSDTQYF
NA,TRBD2,TRBV5-1,CASSFSGRIDRGEQFF
NA,NA,TRBV25-1,CASSDPRGGPGLWEQFF
once,TRBD1,TRBV10-3,CAISGTGRFYEQYF
NA,TRBD2,TRBV28,CASRPLAGELTDTQYF
NA,TRBD1,TRBV4-1,CASSHSRGWYTEAFF
NA,NA,TRBV4-1,CASSQDLGANYGYTF
NA,TRBD2,TRBV7-2,CASSFVTSGNGEQFF
NA,NA,TRBV4-1,CASSQEAGRGKPQHF
NA,NA,TRBV25-1,CASSEKNRGGETQYF
NA,TRBD2,TRBV4-3,CASSQVGTSGSSYNEQFF
NA,TRBD1,TRBV10-2,CASSEPRTGSPLKDGYTF
once,NA,TRBV28,CASSLCTTGGRETQYF
NA,NA,TRBV28,CATLDILSGNTIYF
NA,TRBD2,TRBV19,CASSLQTSGRVGRQFF
NA,NA,TRBV2,CASSASNRETQYF
NA,NA,TRBV14,CASSALSSGDEQFF
NA,NA,TRBV1,CTSSQDHTPYTGELFF
NA,NA,TRBV29-1,CSVAGPNNYGYTF
NA,TRBD2,TRBV4-1,CASSQTREAGPSSYNEQFF
NA,NA,TRBV7-2,CASSLGQARMANEQFF
NA,TRBD2,TRBV4-3,CASSQGRAGSSYNEQFF
NA,TRBD2,TRBV28,CASSWEGLKGDEQYF
NA,NA,TRBV4-1,CASSHKGGGNWNEQFF
NA,TRBD1,TRBV4-3,CASSQSGQRDEQFF
NA,NA,TRBV6-1,CASSVTVRRSSPLHF
once,NA,TRBV20-1,CSAAWRDGYTF
NA,NA,TRBV29-1,CSVPPDRVLGYEQFF
NA,NA,TRBV28,CASSPWGRKGYEQYF
NA,TRBD2,TRBV9,CASSVGDRDSGGAKSGGTQYF
NA,NA,TRBV28,CASSLCTGCPNQPQHF
NA,NA,TRBV7-2,CASSLDFRVSQPQHF
NA,TRBD1,TRBV7-9,CASSFSKDRGWSPLHF
NA,TRBD1,TRBV9,CASSARTGGRTGELFF
NA,NA,TRBV29-1,CSVSTGQTPQETQYF
NA,NA,TRBV15,CATSGPPGRRKQDGNTIYF
NA,TRBD2,TRBV18,CASSPVQAGATGELFF
NA,NA,TRBV7-8,CASSPTPTESGDQPQHF
NA,TRBD1,TRBV18,CASSPSPTGTPVLAQHF
NA,NA,TRBV28,CASSFTPKRRWDEQYF
NA,NA,TRBV5-1,CASSFDVGGRGYGYTF
NA,NA,TRBV7-9,CASSLAFGGCSYNSPLHF
NA,NA,TRBV27,CASSIHRAIPQNSPLHF
NA,TRBD1,TRBV4-3,CASSQDHPGQGAGTEAFF
NA,NA,TRBV25-1,CASSSPRTANEKLFF
NA,TRBD1,TRBV27,CASSQTGHGNTIYF
NA,TRBD2,TRBV2,CASSHQRGGPYNEQFF
NA,NA,TRBV10-3,CAISESGGGYEQYF
few,TRBD2,TRBV7-2,CASSLTSGRTDTQYF
NA,NA,TRBV19,CASSINQDTGELFF
NA,NA,TRBV14,CASSRANTERGTEAFF
NA,TRBD2,TRBV29-1,CSVEEPGLAGDNEQFF
NA,TRBD2,TRBV15,CATSRRLASYNEQFF
NA,NA,TRBV29-1,CSVAPLWGENETQYF